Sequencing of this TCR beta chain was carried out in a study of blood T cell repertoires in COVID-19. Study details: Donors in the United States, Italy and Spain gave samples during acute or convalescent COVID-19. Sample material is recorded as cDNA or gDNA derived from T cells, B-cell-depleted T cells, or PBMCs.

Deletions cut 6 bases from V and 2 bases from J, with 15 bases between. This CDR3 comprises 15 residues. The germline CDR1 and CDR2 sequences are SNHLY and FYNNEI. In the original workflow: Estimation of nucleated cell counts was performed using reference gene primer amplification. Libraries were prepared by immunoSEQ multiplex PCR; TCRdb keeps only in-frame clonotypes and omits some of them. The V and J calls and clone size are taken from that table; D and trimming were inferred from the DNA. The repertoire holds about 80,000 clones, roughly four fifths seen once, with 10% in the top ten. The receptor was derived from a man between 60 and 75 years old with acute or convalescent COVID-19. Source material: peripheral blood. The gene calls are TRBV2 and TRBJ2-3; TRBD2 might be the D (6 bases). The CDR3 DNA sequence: TGTGCCAGCAGGAGATCGCGGGGTTTCACAGATACGCAGTATTTT. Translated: CASRRSRGFTDTQYF.